This T cell receptor beta chain is from a study of shared clonotypes between healthy human individuals. Adults of Caucasian background living in Nashville, Tennessee made up all donors. CD45RA-negative memory and CD45RA+ naive subsets were split from the CD4+ cells. Source study methods: There were no quality scores in the junction-only immunoSEQ sequences, so filtering differed. Using immunoSEQ multiplex PCR, the repertoire was profiled, and TCRdb retains in-frame clones only, with some absent. D and trimming come from the DNA, and the V and J calls and clone size come from that table. Here the sample spans about 1.1 million clones, more than 75% being singletons. Trimming cost V 7 bases and J 5 bases, with 23 bases left between them. CDR1 and CDR2 from the germline V gene are MGHDK and SYGVNS. CDR3 length equals 16 residues.

The gene calls are TRBV25-1 and TRBJ2-5, with D tentatively TRBD1 (7 bases). The sequence was obtained from a man between 18 and 35 years old in good health. Some clones in this sample may be carry-over from other donors' samples. The material sequenced was memory CD4+ T cells from PBMCs. The subset is: CD45RA-negative fraction. The CDR3 sequence is CASTPWRGRNRETQYF. CDR3 DNA sequence: TGTGCCAGCACCCCTTGGAGGGGGCGAAATAGGGAGACCCAGTACTTC.